This T cell receptor beta chain stems from a study of cytomegalovirus exposure and HLA in healthy donors. Trimming removed 2 bases at V and 2 bases at J, with 14 bases between. This CDR3 spans 15 amino acids. CDR1 is SGHRS and CDR2 is YFSETQ in the germline V gene. Sequenced by immunoSEQ multiplex PCR; TCRdb stores in-frame clones only, minus some. The table shows 250,000 or so clones, with more than 75% occurring only once. This TCR was sampled from a man between 18 and 35 years old in good health and CMV-seropositive. The material sequenced was PBMCs. The chain combines TRBV5-1 with TRBJ2-7; no firm D call. The CDR3 loop reads CASSFQVPVPYEQYF. The CDR3 region has the DNA TGCGCCAGCAGCTTCCAAGTCCCGGTCCCCTACGAGCAGTACTTC.